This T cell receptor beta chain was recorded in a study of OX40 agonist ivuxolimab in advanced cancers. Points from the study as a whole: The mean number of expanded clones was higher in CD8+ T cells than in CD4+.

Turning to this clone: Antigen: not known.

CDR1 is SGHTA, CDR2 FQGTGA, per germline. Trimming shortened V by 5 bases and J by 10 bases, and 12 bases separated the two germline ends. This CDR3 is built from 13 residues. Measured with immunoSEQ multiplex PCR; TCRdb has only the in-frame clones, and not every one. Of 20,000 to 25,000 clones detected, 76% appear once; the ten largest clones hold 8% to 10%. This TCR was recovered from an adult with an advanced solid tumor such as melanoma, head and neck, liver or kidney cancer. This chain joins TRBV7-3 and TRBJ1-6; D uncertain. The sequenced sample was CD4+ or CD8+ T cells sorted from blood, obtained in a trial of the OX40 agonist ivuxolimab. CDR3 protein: CASSQNMESPLHF. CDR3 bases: TGTGCCAGCAGCCAAAACATGGAATCACCCCTCCACTTT.